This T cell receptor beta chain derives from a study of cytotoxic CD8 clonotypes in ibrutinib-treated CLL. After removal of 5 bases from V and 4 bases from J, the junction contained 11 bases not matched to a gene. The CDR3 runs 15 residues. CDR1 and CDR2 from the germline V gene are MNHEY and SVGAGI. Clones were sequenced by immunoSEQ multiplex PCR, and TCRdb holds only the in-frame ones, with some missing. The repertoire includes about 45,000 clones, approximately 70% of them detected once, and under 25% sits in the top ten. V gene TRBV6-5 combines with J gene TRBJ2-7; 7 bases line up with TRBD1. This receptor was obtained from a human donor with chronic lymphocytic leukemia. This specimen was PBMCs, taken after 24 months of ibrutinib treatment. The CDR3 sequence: CASSPFGQVVYEQYF. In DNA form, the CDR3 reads TGTGCCAGCAGTCCTTTTGGACAGGTTGTTTACGAGCAGTACTTC.